Each of the 2 T cell receptor beta chains below was sequenced from the same sample in a study of OX40 agonist ivuxolimab in advanced cancers. TCRdb's table, derived via immunoSEQ multiplex PCR, lists solely in-frame clones and lacks some. The table includes around 80,000 clones, about 88% detected once. This specimen consisted of CD4+ or CD8+ T cells sorted from blood, obtained in a trial of the OX40 agonist ivuxolimab. These TCRs come from an adult with an advanced solid tumor such as melanoma, head and neck, liver or kidney cancer.

The V gene is TRBV2, the J gene TRBJ1-5, with D tentatively TRBD1 (5 bases). The CDR3 has 15 residues. Germline CDR1 reads SNHLY; CDR2 reads FYNNEI. V was clipped by 0 bases and J by 3 bases, with 9 bases between them. CDR3 in amino acids: CASSEALGTNQPQHF. The CDR3 nucleotides read TGTGCCAGCAGTGAAGCGCTGGGGACCAATCAGCCCCAGCATTTT.

J is TRBJ1-1 and V is TRBV30; possible D gene TRBD1, 5 bases. V was clipped by 0 bases and J by 1 base, with 9 bases between them. Per the germline V gene, CDR1 is GTSNPN and CDR2 is SVGIG (reference sequence). This CDR3 has 14 amino acids. CDR3 coding DNA: TGTGCCTGGAGTGTACCAGGGCGGAACACTGAAGCTTTCTTT. This sequence encodes CAWSVPGRNTEAFF.